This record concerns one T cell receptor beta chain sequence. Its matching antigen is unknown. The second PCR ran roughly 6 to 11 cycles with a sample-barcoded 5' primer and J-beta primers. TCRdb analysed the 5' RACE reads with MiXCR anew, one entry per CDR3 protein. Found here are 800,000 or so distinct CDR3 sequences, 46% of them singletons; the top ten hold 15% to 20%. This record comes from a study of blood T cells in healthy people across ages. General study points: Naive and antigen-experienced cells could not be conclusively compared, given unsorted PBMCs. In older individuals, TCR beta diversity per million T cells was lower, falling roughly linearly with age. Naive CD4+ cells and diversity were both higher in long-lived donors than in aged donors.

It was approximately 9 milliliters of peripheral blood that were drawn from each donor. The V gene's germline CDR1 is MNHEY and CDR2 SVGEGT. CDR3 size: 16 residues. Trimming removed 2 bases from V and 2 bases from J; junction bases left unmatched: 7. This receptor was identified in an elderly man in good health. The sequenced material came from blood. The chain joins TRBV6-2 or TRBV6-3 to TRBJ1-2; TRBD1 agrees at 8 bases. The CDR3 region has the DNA TGTGCCAGCAGTTACCGGGGGGACAGGCGAAACTATGGCTACACCTTC. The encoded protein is CASSYRGDRRNYGYTF.